This T cell receptor (beta chain) emerged from a study of blood T cells in healthy people across ages. Turning to the study itself: When template switching was applied, about one barcoded beta molecule was captured per two T cells. The study, taken as a whole, reports: Both higher diversity and more naive CD4+ cells marked long-lived donors when set against aged donors.

Trimming pared 1 base from V and 6 bases from J, leaving 15 bases between. This CDR3 comprises 15 residues. CDR1 and CDR2 from the germline V gene are MDHEN and SYDVKM. The draw of peripheral blood yielded roughly 9.4 milliliters from each donor. The second PCR ran 7 to 11 cycles with a sample-barcoded 5' primer and J-beta primers. Each cDNA molecule was tagged by a template-switch adaptor with 12 random nucleotides. TCRdb used MiXCR to reprocess the 5' RACE reads, holding one entry per CDR3 protein. This table holds about 1.8 million distinct CDR3 sequences, around half found once. About this clonotype itself: Its specificity is not known.

Sequencing was performed on blood. V and J are TRBV28 and TRBJ1-1; D gene unclear. The TCR comes from a woman aged 40 to 50 in good health. The CDR3 region is CASSLFGLHKSEAFF. CDR3 DNA sequence: TGTGCCAGCAGTTTATTTGGCCTCCACAAGTCTGAAGCTTTCTTT. Supplemented by reference TRBV28 and TRBJ1-1, the full variable domain reads DVKVTQSSRYLVKRTGEKVFLECVQDMDHENMFWYRQDPGLGLRLIYFSYDVKMKEKGDIPEGYSVSREKKERFSLILESASTNQTSMYLCASSLFGLHKSEAFFGQGTRLTVV.